This entry concerns a single TCR beta chain. No antigen is known for it. Indicated treatment: oral pan-JAK inhibitor, 5-10 mg twice daily. Researchers took lesional scalp punch biopsies and peripheral blood from people who were alopecia areata patients. Following extraction, RNA underwent reverse transcription to cDNA, which served as the sequencing template. Some clones are missing from TCRdb's copy, which holds only in-frame ones; the method was immunoSEQ multiplex PCR. The sample records more than 110,000 clones, about four fifths being singletons. The sample is drawn from a study of CD8+ T cells in alopecia areata. Regarding the study as a whole: Normal skin contains resident alphabeta T cells, and these are also sequenced in scalp samples. Patients shared TCRs less clearly than mice did, possibly owing to HLA.

The CDR3 length is 14 residues. Trimming pared 3 bases from V and 6 bases from J, leaving 15 bases between. Germline loops: CDR1 SEHNR, CDR2 FQNEAQ (reference sequence). V is TRBV7-9 and J is TRBJ2-7, with a possible D match to TRBD1 (6 bases). This TCR was recovered from a human donor with alopecia areata. Sequenced here: CD8+ T cells sorted from blood, sampled at week 4, from a patient treated with tofacitinib. CDR3 sequence reads: CASSFRDTPSEQYF. The CDR3 coding sequence is TGTGCCAGCAGCTTCCGGGACACCCCAAGCGAGCAGTACTTC.